This T cell receptor beta chain was observed in a study of cytomegalovirus exposure and HLA in healthy donors. Study-wide background: Drawn from HLA-typed donors, tens of millions of unique TCRs were held in an early data release.

The V end was cut by 2 bases, the J end by 0 bases, with 10 bases between. This CDR3 spans 15 amino acids. Germline-derived CDR1 and CDR2 are LNHDA and SQIVND (reference sequence). Use of 60 Vbeta and 13 Jbeta primers characterized the PCR. Profiled with immunoSEQ multiplex PCR; TCRdb holds only in-frame clones, not every one. The sample includes 150,000 to 200,000 clones, 70% to 85% seen only once; the top ten take around 1.2%. About this clone: The target antigen is unknown.

Overall study results and limits: Later genetic work tied a missense DCLRE1C variant to beta-chain V and J trimming. It was reported that the classifier diagnosed cytomegalovirus status with high specificity and sensitivity in both the original and validation cohorts. Researchers reported that a few CMV-associated chains were confirmed in vitro as CMV antigen-specific.

The material sequenced was PBMCs. This chain uses TRBV19 with TRBJ1-2, with D possibly matching TRBD1 (5 bases). The receptor was isolated from a girl aged 2-10 years in good health and CMV-seropositive. This chain's CDR3 is CASSIMGGPNYGYTF. As DNA, the CDR3 is TGTGCCAGTAGTATAATGGGGGGACCTAACTATGGCTACACCTTC.